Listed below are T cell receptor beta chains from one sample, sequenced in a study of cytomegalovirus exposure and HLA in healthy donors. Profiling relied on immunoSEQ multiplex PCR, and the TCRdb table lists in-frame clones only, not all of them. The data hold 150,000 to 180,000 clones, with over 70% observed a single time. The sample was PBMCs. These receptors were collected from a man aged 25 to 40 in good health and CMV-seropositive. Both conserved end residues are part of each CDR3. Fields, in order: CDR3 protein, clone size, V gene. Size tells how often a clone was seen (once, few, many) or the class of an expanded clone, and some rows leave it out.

cdr3_aa: CASSRSSGNTIYF
clone_size: .
v_call: TRBV6-5

cdr3_aa: CASSATSGRYTDTQYF
clone_size: .
v_call: TRBV5-1

cdr3_aa: CATTPELAGDTGELFF
clone_size: .
v_call: TRBV28

cdr3_aa: CATSRDRMSYEQYF
clone_size: .
v_call: TRBV15

cdr3_aa: CASSPPGAREQFF
clone_size: .
v_call: TRBV7-3

cdr3_aa: CASSLERGQGENEQFF
clone_size: .
v_call: TRBV7-2

cdr3_aa: CASRTSGAEGGETQYF
clone_size: once
v_call: TRBV6-6

cdr3_aa: CASSVLGSSYEQYF
clone_size: .
v_call: TRBV2

cdr3_aa: CASSTPRGDSYEQYF
clone_size: .
v_call: TRBV6-5

cdr3_aa: CASSRGTSATNEKLFF
clone_size: .
v_call: TRBV18

cdr3_aa: CASSLYESYEQYF
clone_size: .
v_call: TRBV5-5

cdr3_aa: CATSSGTGHTEAFF
clone_size: .
v_call: TRBV15

cdr3_aa: CASSKPGQTYEQYF
clone_size: .
v_call: TRBV21-1

cdr3_aa: CASSLGRTGSEAFF
clone_size: few
v_call: TRBV7-6

cdr3_aa: CASSFTGSFYGYTF
clone_size: .
v_call: TRBV11-2

cdr3_aa: CASSRSGNYNEQFF
clone_size: .
v_call: TRBV7-2

cdr3_aa: CASTQGAGPGGYGYTF
clone_size: .
v_call: TRBV28

cdr3_aa: CASRGVRGPQGYTF
clone_size: .
v_call: TRBV2

cdr3_aa: CASTKTSGSYEQYF
clone_size: .
v_call: TRBV19

cdr3_aa: CASSLGRQVNEKLFF
clone_size: .
v_call: TRBV11-2

cdr3_aa: CASSVGTGGFSPLHF
clone_size: .
v_call: TRBV9

cdr3_aa: CATQPGQGVRYAEQYF
clone_size: .
v_call: TRBV19

cdr3_aa: CASSFRDREETQYF
clone_size: .
v_call: TRBV28

cdr3_aa: CASSPHGSSGRDYNEQFF
clone_size: .
v_call: TRBV9

cdr3_aa: CASSSLAGGNEQFF
clone_size: .
v_call: TRBV5-1

cdr3_aa: CASSGLAGFQETQYF
clone_size: .
v_call: TRBV6-4

cdr3_aa: CASSLEALSNQPQHF
clone_size: .
v_call: TRBV5-5

cdr3_aa: CASSPGTDQETQYF
clone_size: .
v_call: TRBV18

cdr3_aa: CAISSGNEQFF
clone_size: .
v_call: TRBV10-3